This T cell receptor (beta chain) was found in a study of cytomegalovirus exposure and HLA in healthy donors. Among the 120 subjects of the validation cohort, separate from the roughly 600-subject first cohort, were the donors. Clones were read by immunoSEQ multiplex PCR, and TCRdb kept only the in-frame ones, dropping some. Of 80,000 to 100,000 clones in the sample, more than 85% were seen once. V was trimmed by 0 bases and J by 0 bases, leaving 8 bases between them. The CDR3 consists of 15 residues. Germline V gives CDR1 LGHNA, CDR2 YSLEER. Study-wide findings and caveats: As confirmed in vitro, three CMV-associated chains were specific for CMV antigens. Cytomegalovirus status was reportedly diagnosed by the classifier with high sensitivity and specificity. Many donors carried some public TCRs, although rarity characterized most TCR sequences.

Notes on this clone: Its antigen is as yet unknown.

The specimen was PBMCs. The source of this sequence is a man between 18 and 35 years old in good health and CMV-seropositive. The rearrangement links TRBV4-3 to TRBJ1-1; D unclear. CDR3 DNA: TGCGCCAGCAGCCAAGATCGACTCGTGAACACTGAAGCTTTCTTT. Its protein product is CASSQDRLVNTEAFF.